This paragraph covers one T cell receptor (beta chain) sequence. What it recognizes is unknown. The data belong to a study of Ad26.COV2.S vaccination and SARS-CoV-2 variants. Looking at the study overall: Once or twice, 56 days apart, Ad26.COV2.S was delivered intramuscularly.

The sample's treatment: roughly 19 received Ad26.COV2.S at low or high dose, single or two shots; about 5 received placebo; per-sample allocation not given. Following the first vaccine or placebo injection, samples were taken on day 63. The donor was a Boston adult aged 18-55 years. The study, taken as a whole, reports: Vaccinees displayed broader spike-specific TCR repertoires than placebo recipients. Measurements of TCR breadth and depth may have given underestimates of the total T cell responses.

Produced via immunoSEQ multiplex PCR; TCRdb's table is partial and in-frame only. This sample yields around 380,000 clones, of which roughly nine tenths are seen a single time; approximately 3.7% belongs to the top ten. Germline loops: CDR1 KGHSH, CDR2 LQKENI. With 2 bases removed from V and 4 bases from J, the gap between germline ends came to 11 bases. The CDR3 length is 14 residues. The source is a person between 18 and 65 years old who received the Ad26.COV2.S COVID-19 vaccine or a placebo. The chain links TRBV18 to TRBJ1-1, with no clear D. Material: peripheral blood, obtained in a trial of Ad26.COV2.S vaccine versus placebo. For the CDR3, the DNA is TGTGCCAGCTCACCAACGGCGGCTGGCACTGAAGCTTTCTTT. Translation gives CASSPTAAGTEAFF.